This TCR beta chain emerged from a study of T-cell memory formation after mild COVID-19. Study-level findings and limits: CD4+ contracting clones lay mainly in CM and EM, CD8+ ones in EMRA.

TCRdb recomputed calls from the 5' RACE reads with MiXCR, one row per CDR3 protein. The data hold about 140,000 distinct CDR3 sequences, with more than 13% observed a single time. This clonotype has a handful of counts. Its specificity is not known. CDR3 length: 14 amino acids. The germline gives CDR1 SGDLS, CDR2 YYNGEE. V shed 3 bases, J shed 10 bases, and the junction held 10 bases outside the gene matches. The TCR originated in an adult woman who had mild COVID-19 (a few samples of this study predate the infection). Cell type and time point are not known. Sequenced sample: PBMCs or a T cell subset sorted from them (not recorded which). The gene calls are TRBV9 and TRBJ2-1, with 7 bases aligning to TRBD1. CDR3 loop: CASSAQTGPREQFF. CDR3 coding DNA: TGTGCCAGCAGCGCTCAGACAGGGCCAAGGGAGCAGTTCTTC.